The subject of this entry is one T cell receptor beta chain. The CDR3 covers 16 residues. The germline gives CDR1 SGHVS, CDR2 FQNEAQ. The junction had 7 bases not matched to a gene; V was cut back by 5 bases and J by 4 bases. The data belong to a study of blood T cell repertoires in COVID-19. Overall study context: The United States, Italy and Spain provided the acute and convalescent COVID-19 samples. Sources were T cells, B-cell-depleted T cells, or PBMCs; the material itself was cDNA or gDNA.

Study processing details: Amplification of reference gene primers was used by the study to estimate nucleated cell counts. The table came from immunoSEQ multiplex PCR; TCRdb's copy has only in-frame clones and leaves some out. That table gives V, J and clone size, and the DNA gave D and trimming. The table includes around 40,000 clones, approximately 82% detected once. Input material: peripheral blood. The rearrangement uses TRBV7-8 and TRBJ2-6, with TRBD1 identical over 8 bases. The clonotype comes from a woman older than 75 with active or convalescent COVID-19. The CDR3 sequence: CASSPGQGFGANVLTF. In DNA form, the CDR3 reads TGTGCCAGCAGCCCAGGACAGGGATTCGGGGCCAACGTCCTGACTTTC.